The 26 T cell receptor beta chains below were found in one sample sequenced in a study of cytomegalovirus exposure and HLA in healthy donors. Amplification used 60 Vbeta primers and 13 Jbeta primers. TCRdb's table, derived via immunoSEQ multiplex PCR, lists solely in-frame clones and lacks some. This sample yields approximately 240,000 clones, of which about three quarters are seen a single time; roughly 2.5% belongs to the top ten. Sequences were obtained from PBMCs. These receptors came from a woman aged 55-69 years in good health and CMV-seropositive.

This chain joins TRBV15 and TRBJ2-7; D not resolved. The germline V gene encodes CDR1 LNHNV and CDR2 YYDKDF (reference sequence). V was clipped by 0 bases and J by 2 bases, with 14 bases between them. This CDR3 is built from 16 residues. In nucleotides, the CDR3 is TGTGCCACCAGCAGAGATCTGGCCAGTTCCCCCTACGAGCAGTACTTC. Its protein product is CATSRDLASSPYEQYF.

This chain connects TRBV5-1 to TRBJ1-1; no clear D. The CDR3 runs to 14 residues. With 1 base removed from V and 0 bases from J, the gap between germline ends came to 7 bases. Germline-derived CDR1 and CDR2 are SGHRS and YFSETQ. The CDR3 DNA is TGCGCCAGCAGCTTGTCCCTAGTGAACACTGAAGCTTTCTTT. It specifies CASSLSLVNTEAFF.

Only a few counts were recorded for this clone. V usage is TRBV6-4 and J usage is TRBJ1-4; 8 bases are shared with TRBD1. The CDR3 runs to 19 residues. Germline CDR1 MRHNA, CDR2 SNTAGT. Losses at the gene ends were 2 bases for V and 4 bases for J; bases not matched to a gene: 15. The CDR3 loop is CASSDNQWAGGVYNEKLFF. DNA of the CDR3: TGTGCCAGCAGTGACAATCAATGGGCAGGGGGCGTTTATAATGAAAAACTGTTTTTT.

Written as DNA, the CDR3 is TGTGCCAGCAGCCCCGCTGACAGGGCGGGCGGCTACACCTTC. It is translated as CASSPADRAGGYTF. The chain couples TRBV7-2 to TRBJ1-2; TRBD1 agrees at 7 bases. The CDR3 totals 14 residues. Trimming took 5 bases from V and 8 from J; bases not matched to a gene: 11. The germline CDR1 and CDR2 sequences are SGHTA and FQGNSA. The variable domain in full, with the rest retrieved from reference TRBV7-2 and TRBJ1-2, is GAGVSQSPSNKVTEKGKDVELRCDPISGHTALYWYRQSLGQGLEFLIYFQGNSAPDKSGLPSDRFSAERTGGSVSTLTIQRTQQEDSAVYLCASSPADRAGGYTFGSGTRLTVV.

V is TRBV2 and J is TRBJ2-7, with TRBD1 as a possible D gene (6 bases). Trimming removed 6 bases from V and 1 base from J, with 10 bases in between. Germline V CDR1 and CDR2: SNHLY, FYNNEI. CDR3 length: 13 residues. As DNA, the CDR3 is TGTGCCAGCAGAGACACAGGGTCCTACGAGCAGTACTTC. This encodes CASRDTGSYEQYF.

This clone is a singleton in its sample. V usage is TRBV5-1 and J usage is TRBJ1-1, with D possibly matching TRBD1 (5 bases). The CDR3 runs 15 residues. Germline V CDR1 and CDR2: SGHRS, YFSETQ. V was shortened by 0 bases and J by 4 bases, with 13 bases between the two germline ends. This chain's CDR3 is CASSLAGDRSTEAFF. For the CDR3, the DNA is TGCGCCAGCAGCTTGGCGGGGGACCGGAGCACTGAAGCTTTCTTT. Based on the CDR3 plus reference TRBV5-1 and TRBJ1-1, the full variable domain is KAGVTQTPRYLIKTRGQQVTLSCSPISGHRSVSWYQQTPGQGLQFLFEYFSETQRNKGNFPGRFSGRQFSNSRSEMNVSTLELGDSALYLCASSLAGDRSTEAFFGQGTRLTVV.

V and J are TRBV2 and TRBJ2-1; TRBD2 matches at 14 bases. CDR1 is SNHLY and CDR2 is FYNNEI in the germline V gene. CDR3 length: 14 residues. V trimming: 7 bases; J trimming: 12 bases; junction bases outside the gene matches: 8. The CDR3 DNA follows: TGTGCCAGCAAAGGGACTAGCGGGAGACACCGGCAGTTCTTC. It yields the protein CASKGTSGRHRQFF.

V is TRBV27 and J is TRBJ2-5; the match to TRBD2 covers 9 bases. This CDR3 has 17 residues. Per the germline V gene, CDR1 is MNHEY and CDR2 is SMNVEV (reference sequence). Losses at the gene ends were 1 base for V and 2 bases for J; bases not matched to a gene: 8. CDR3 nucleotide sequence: TGTGCCAGCAGTTTATGGACACCGGGACTAGCACAAGAGACCCAGTACTTC. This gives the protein CASSLWTPGLAQETQYF.

CDR3 protein: CASRTPGLTYEQYF. The CDR3 DNA reads as TGTGCCAGCAGGACCCCGGGACTGACCTACGAGCAGTACTTC. This chain joins TRBV6-1 and TRBJ2-7; D may be TRBD2 (6 bases). The CDR3 sequence is 14 residues long. V lost 6 bases and J 2 bases, leaving 14 bases between the germline ends. The V gene's germline CDR1 is MNHNS and CDR2 SASEGT.

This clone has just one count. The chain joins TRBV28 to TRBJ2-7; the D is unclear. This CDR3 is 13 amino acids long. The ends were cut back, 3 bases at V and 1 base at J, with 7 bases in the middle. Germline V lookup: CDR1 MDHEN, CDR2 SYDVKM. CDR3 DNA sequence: TGTGCCAGCAGTTTGGGCCAGTCCTACGAGCAGTACTTC. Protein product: CASSLGQSYEQYF.

In DNA form, the CDR3 reads TGTGCCAGCAGCTCGACGGACAGGGGTGGGTTGGAAAAACTGTTTTTT. Its translation: CASSSTDRGGLEKLFF. The rearrangement uses TRBV7-9 and TRBJ1-4; 9 positions match TRBD1. The V gene end was trimmed by 4 bases and the J gene end by 8 bases; junction bases not matched to a gene: 11. Germline V CDR1 and CDR2: SEHNR, FQNEAQ (reference sequence). This CDR3 is 16 amino acids long.

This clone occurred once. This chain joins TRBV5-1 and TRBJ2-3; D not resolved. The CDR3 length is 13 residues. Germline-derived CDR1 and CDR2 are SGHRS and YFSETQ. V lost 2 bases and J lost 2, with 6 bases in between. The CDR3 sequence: CASSFGPTDTQYF. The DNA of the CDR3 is TGCGCCAGCAGCTTCGGTCCCACAGATACGCAGTATTTT.

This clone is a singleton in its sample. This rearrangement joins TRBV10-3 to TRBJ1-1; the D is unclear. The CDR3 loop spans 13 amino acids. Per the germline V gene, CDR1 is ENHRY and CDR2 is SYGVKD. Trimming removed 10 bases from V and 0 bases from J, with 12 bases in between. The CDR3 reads CATAEGVNTEAFF. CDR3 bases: TGTGCCACGGCGGAGGGTGTGAACACTGAAGCTTTCTTT.

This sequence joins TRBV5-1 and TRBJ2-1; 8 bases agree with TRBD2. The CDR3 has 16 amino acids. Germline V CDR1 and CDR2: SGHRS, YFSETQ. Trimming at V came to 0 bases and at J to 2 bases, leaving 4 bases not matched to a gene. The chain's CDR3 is CASSLGAGVPYNEQFF. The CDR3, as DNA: TGCGCCAGCAGCTTGGGAGCGGGAGTCCCCTACAATGAGCAGTTCTTC.

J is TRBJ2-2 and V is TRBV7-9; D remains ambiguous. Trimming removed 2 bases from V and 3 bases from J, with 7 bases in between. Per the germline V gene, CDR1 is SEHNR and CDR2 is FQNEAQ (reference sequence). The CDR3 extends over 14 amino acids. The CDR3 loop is CASSLIDYTGELFF. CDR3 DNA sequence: TGTGCCAGCAGCTTAATAGACTACACCGGGGAGCTGTTTTTT.

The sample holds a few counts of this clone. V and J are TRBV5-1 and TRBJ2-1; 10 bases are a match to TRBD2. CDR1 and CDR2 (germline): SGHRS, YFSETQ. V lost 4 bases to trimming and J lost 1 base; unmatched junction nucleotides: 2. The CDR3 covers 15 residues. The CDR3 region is CASSLGLASYNEQFF. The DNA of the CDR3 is TGCGCCAGCAGCCTGGGACTAGCGTCCTACAATGAGCAGTTCTTC.

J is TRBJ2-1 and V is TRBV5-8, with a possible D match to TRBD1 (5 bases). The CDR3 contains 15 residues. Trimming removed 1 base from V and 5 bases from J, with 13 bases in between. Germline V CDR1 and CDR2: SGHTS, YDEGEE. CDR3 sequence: CASSLLGRVHNEQFF. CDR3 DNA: TGTGCCAGCAGCTTGCTCGGCAGGGTCCACAATGAGCAGTTCTTC. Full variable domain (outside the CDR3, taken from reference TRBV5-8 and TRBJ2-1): EAGVTQSPTHLIKTRGQQATLRCSPISGHTSVYWYQQALGLGLQFLLWYDEGEERNRGNFPPRFSGRQFPNYSSELNVNALELEDSALYLCASSLLGRVHNEQFFGPGTRLTVL.

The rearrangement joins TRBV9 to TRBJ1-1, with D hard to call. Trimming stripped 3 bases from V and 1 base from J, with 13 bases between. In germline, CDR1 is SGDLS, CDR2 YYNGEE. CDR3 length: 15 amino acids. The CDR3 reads CASSGPPRANTEAFF. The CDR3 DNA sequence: TGTGCCAGCAGCGGTCCCCCGCGGGCGAACACTGAAGCTTTCTTT.

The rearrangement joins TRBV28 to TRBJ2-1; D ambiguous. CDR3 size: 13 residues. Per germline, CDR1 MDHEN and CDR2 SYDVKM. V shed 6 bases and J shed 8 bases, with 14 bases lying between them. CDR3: CASSPGSRDEQFF. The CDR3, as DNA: TGTGCCAGCAGCCCTGGTAGTCGGGATGAGCAGTTCTTC.

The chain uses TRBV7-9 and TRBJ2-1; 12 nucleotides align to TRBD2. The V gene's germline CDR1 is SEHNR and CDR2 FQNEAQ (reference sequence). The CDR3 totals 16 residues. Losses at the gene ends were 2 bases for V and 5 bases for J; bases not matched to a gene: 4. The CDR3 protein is CASSLSLAGGNNEQFF. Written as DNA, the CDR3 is TGTGCCAGCAGCTTAAGCCTAGCGGGAGGGAACAATGAGCAGTTCTTC.

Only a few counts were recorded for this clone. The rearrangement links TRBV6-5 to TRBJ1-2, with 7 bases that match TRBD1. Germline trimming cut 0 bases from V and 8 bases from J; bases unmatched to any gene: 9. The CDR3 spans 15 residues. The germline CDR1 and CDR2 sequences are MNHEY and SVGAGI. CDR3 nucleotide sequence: TGTGCCAGCAGTTACTCACCGATCACAGGGGTCGGCTACACCTTC. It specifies CASSYSPITGVGYTF.

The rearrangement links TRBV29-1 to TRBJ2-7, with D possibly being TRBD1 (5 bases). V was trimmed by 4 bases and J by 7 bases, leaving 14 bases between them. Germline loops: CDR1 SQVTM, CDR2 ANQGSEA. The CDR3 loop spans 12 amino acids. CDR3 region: CSVGVHQGEQYF. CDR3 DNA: TGCAGCGTTGGGGTCCATCAGGGAGAGCAGTACTTC.

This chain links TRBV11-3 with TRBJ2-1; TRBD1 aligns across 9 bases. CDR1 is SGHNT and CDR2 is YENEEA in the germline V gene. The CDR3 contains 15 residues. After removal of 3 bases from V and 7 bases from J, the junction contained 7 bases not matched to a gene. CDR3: CASSLAMGQGNEQFF. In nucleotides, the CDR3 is TGTGCCAGCAGCTTGGCCATGGGACAGGGAAATGAGCAGTTCTTC.

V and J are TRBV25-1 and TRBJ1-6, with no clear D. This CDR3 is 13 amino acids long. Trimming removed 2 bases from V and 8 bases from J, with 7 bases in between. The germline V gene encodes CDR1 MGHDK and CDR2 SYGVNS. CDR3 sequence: CASSEGRYSPLHF. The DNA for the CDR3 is TGTGCCAGCAGTGAAGGTCGGTATTCACCCCTCCACTTT.

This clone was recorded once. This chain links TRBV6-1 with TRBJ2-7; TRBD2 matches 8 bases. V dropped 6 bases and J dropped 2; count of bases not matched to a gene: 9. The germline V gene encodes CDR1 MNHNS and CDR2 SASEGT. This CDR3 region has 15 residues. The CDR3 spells CASSVLAVPAYEQYF. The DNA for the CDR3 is TGTGCCAGCAGCGTACTAGCGGTCCCGGCCTACGAGCAGTACTTC.

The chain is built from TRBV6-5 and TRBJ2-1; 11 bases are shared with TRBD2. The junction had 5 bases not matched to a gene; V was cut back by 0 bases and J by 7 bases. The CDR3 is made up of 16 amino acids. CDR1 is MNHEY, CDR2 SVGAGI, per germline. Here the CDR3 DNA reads TGTGCCAGCAGTTACTCGCCGCCTAGCGGGGGGAATGAGCAGTTCTTC. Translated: CASSYSPPSGGNEQFF.